This TCR beta chain was sequenced in a study of blood T cell repertoires in COVID-19. Study-wide context: COVID-19 samples collected from the United States, Italy and Spain covered acute and convalescent phases. T cells, B-cell-depleted T cells, or PBMCs provided the cDNA or gDNA that served as material.

In the original processing: Reference gene primers were amplified, and this amplification served to estimate nucleated cell counts. TCRdb's table, derived via immunoSEQ multiplex PCR, lists solely in-frame clones and lacks some. The V and J calls and clone size are taken from that table; D and trimming were inferred from the DNA. The table lists more than 110,000 clones, approximately 80% of them singletons. There are 18 residues in the CDR3. The J segment lost 1 base and the V segment lost 6 bases, leaving 13 bases of the junction unmatched. Germline V gene sequence: CDR1 MNHEY, CDR2 SVGEGT. The clonotype was recovered from a human donor in a cohort sampled during active COVID-19. The chain is built from TRBV6-2 or TRBV6-3 and TRBJ2-2; 8 bases line up with TRBD1. Sequencing was performed on peripheral blood. The CDR3 sequence is CASSLGQGLLRNTGELFF. The CDR3 DNA reads as TGTGCCAGCAGCTTAGGACAGGGCCTCCTACGGAACACCGGGGAGCTGTTTTTT.